A single sample is the source of the 16 T cell receptor beta chains below, sequenced in a study of identical twins. TCRdb analysed the 5' RACE reads with MiXCR anew, one entry per CDR3 protein. The repertoire has 450,000 or so distinct CDR3 sequences, 13% to 15% of them found once; the top ten carry about 0.94%. These sequences were also reported in another study, on yellow fever vaccine responses in identical twins.

Sequencing was done on a sample of CD4+ T cells sorted from blood. These TCRs come from a woman aged 18-30 years in good health.

The chain recombines TRBV5-1 with TRBJ1-1, with a weak D call TRBD1 (5 bases). CDR1 is SGHRS and CDR2 is YFSETQ in the germline V gene. The CDR3 totals 14 residues. The ends were cut back, 4 bases at V and 6 bases at J, with 16 bases in the middle. DNA of the CDR3: TGCGCCAGCAGCCCTGGGGCAGGACGGGCTGAAGCTTTCTTT. Amino acids: CASSPGAGRAEAFF.

V gene TRBV6-6 combines with J gene TRBJ1-1; D is undetermined. Germline CDR1 MNHNY, CDR2 SVGAGI (reference sequence). The CDR3 consists of 13 residues. The CDR3 DNA reads as TGTGCAACCTCCGAGACCGCTGGCACTGAAGCTTTCTTT. Translation gives CATSETAGTEAFF.

This clonotype was recorded at least ten times. The chain uses TRBV10-3 and TRBJ2-7, with D tentatively TRBD1 (6 bases). The CDR3 extends over 13 amino acids. Trimming removed 6 bases from V and 3 bases from J, with 12 bases in between. Germline CDR1 and CDR2: ENHRY and SYGVKD. For the CDR3, the DNA is TGTGCCATCAGCCCGGGACACCGCTACGAGCAGTACTTC. It is translated as CAISPGHRYEQYF.

This clonotype turned up a few times. The chain has TRBV12-3 or TRBV12-4 and TRBJ2-3; possibly TRBD1 for D (6 bases). The V end was cut by 2 bases, the J end by 4 bases, with 16 bases between. The CDR3 is made up of 16 amino acids. The chain's CDR3 is CASSLYANRAADTQYF. CDR3 DNA: TGTGCCAGCAGTTTATATGCCAACAGGGCTGCAGATACGCAGTATTTT.

This chain joins TRBV27 and TRBJ2-1; 11 bases are shared with TRBD2. This CDR3 comprises 19 residues. Germline V gene data show CDR1 as MNHEY and CDR2 as SMNVEV (reference sequence). The ends lost 2 bases at V and 7 bases at J; junction bases unmatched: 16. The CDR3 spells CASSLSPFNSGRAVNEQFF. For the CDR3, the DNA is TGTGCCAGCAGTTTAAGCCCTTTTAATAGCGGGAGGGCCGTGAATGAGCAGTTCTTC.

Details on this clonotype: One end of the junction varies from germline; a read error may be responsible. This sequence joins TRBV7-9 and TRBJ1-2, with 7 bases matching TRBD1. Germline assignment: CDR1 SEHNR and CDR2 FQNEAQ (reference sequence). The CDR3 contains 14 residues. The CDR3 sequence is CASSPRGGNSGYTF. Written as DNA, the CDR3 is TGTGCCAGCAGCCCCAGGGGGGGAAACTCTGGCTACACCTTC.

This clonotype was detected once. The CDR3: CASDIRDRGRRGANVLTF. The CDR3 DNA follows: TGCGCCAGCGACATCAGGGACAGGGGGCGAAGAGGGGCCAACGTCCTGACTTTC. The chain has TRBV23-1 and TRBJ2-6, with 12 bases identical to TRBD1. TRBV23-1 is annotated as an ORF whose role is uncertain. This CDR3 spans 18 amino acids. J lost 4 bases, V lost 8 bases, and 12 bases had no gene match.

CDR3 amino acids: CASSIGLAGDEQFF. The DNA of the CDR3 is TGTGCCAGTAGTATTGGGCTAGCAGGCGATGAGCAGTTCTTC. V usage is TRBV19 and J usage is TRBJ2-1; maybe TRBD2 (5 bases). The CDR3 is 14 amino acids. V was shortened by 3 bases and J by 8 bases, with 14 bases between the two germline ends. Germline V gene sequence: CDR1 LNHDA, CDR2 SQIVND (reference sequence).

Here the CDR3 reads CASSVLAGMTDTQYF. As DNA, the CDR3 is TGTGCCAGCAGTGTGCTAGCGGGGATGACAGATACGCAGTATTTT. V is TRBV2 and J is TRBJ2-3; TRBD2 aligns across 9 bases. Trimming cost V 4 bases and J 3 bases; bases outside gene matches: 5. There are 15 residues in the CDR3. The germline CDR1 and CDR2 sequences are SNHLY and FYNNEI.

The gene calls are TRBV6-2 or TRBV6-3 and TRBJ2-1; D is uncertain. V was trimmed by 2 bases and J by 0 bases, leaving 8 bases between them. Looked up from germline, CDR1 is MNHEY and CDR2 is SVGEGT. This CDR3 region has 15 residues. The CDR3 DNA follows: TGTGCCAGCAGTTACCCCCCGAGCTCCTACAATGAGCAGTTCTTC. Translation gives CASSYPPSSYNEQFF.

The rearrangement joins TRBV29-1 to TRBJ2-5; tentatively, D is TRBD1 (5 bases). Germline V CDR1 and CDR2: SQVTM, ANQGSEA. The CDR3 covers 14 residues. V was trimmed by 5 bases and J by 1 base, leaving 14 bases between them. Here the CDR3 DNA reads TGCAGCGTTACCAAGGCAGGGCCCCAAGAGACCCAGTACTTC. Its protein product is CSVTKAGPQETQYF.

V gene TRBV6-5 combines with J gene TRBJ2-3; 12 bases align to TRBD2. CDR1 is MNHEY, CDR2 SVGAGI, per germline. Trimming cost V 0 bases and J 8 bases; bases outside gene matches: 0. The CDR3 spans 14 residues. The CDR3, as DNA: TGTGCCAGCAGTTACTCGACTAGCGGGAGTACGCAGTATTTT. Amino acids: CASSYSTSGSTQYF.

The chain is built from TRBV11-3 and TRBJ2-3; either TRBD1 or TRBD2 may fit D (5 bases each). The CDR3 has 17 residues. CDR1 is SGHNT and CDR2 is YENEEA in the germline V gene. The V end was cut by 5 bases, the J end by 0 bases, with 18 bases between. The CDR3 is CASSPRGGPTSTDTQYF. The CDR3 DNA follows: TGTGCCAGCAGCCCCCGTGGGGGACCGACTAGCACAGATACGCAGTATTTT. Looking up the rest from reference TRBV11-3 and TRBJ2-3 gives the full variable domain: EAGVVQSPRYKIIEKKQPVAFWCNPISGHNTLYWYLQNLGQGPELLIRYENEEAVDDSQLPKDRFSAERLKGVDSTLKIQPAELGDSAVYLCASSPRGGPTSTDTQYFGPGTRLTVL.

This clonotype was seen a handful of times. This chain joins TRBV12-3 or TRBV12-4 and TRBJ2-7; a weak D match, TRBD1 (6 bases). CDR3 length: 17 residues. Trimming pared 2 bases from V and 7 bases from J, leaving 24 bases between. Written as DNA, the CDR3 is TGTGCCAGCAGTTTAAGCACAGGGCAATCCCATCGCAGGGAGCAGTACTTC. Its translation is CASSLSTGQSHRREQYF.

The genes are TRBV7-9 and TRBJ1-4; 7 bases are a match to TRBD1. This CDR3 is built from 15 residues. CDR1 is SEHNR and CDR2 is FQNEAQ in the germline V gene (reference sequence). Unmatched junction bases numbered 5, after V lost 4 bases and J lost 3 bases. In DNA, the CDR3 is TGTGCCAGCAGCTCCCTACAGGGGCCTAATGAAAAACTGTTTTTT. It is translated as CASSSLQGPNEKLFF.

This clonotype was found many times. The gene calls are TRBV7-2 and TRBJ2-1; 11 nucleotides agree with TRBD2. This CDR3 is 16 amino acids long. The germline gives CDR1 SGHTA, CDR2 FQGNSA. The ends lost 5 bases at V and 2 bases at J; junction bases unmatched: 5. In DNA form, the CDR3 reads TGTGCCAGCAGCAAAACTAGCGGGAGAACCTACAATGAGCAGTTCTTC. It translates to CASSKTSGRTYNEQFF.